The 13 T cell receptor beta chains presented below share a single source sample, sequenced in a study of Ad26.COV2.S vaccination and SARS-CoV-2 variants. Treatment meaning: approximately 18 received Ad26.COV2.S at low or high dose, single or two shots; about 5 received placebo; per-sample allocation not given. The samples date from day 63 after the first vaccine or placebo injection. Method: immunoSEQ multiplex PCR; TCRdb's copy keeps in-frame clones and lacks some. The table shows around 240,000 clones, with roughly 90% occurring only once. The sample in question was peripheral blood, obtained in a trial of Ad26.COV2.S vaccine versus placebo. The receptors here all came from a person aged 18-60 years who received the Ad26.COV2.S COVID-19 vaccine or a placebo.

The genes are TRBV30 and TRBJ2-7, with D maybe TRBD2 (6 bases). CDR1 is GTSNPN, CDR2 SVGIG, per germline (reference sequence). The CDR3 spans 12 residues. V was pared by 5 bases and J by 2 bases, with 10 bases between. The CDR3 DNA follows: TGTGCCTGGGGAGGGCGGACCTACGAGCAGTACTTC. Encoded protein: CAWGGRTYEQYF.

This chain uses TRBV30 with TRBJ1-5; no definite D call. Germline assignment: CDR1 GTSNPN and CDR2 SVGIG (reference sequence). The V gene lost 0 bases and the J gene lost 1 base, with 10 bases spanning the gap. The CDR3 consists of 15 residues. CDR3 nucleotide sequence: TGTGCCTGGAGTGTACGAGGGTCGAGCAATCAGCCCCAGCATTTT. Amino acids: CAWSVRGSSNQPQHF.

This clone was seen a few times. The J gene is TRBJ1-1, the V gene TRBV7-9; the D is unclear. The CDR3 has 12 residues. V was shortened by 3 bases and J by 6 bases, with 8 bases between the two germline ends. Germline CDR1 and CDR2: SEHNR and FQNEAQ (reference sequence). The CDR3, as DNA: TGTGCCAGCAGCTTCAGGCGATCTGAAGCTTTCTTT. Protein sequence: CASSFRRSEAFF.

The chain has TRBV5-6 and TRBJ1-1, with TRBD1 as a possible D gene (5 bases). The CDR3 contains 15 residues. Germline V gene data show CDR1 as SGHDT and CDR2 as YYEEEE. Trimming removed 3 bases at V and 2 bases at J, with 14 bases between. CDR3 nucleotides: TGTGCCAGCAGCTGGGGGGAGGTCCTTAACACTGAAGCTTTCTTT. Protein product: CASSWGEVLNTEAFF.

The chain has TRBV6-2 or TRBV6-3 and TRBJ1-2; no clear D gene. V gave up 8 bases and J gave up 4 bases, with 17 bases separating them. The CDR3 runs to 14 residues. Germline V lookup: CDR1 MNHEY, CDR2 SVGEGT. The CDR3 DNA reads TGTGCCAGCTGCCGGAAAGGGATCGCCTATGGCTACACCTTC. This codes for CASCRKGIAYGYTF.

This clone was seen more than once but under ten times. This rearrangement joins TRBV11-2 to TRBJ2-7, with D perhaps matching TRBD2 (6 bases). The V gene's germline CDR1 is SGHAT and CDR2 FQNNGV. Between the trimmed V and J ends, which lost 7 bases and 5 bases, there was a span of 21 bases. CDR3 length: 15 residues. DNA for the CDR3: TGTGCCAGCATCCCAATTCCGGGGAGGACCCACGAGCAGTACTTC. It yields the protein CASIPIPGRTHEQYF. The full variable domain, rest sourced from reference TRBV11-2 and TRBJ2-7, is EAGVAQSPRYKIIEKRQSVAFWCNPISGHATLYWYQQILGQGPKLLIQFQNNGVVDDSQLPKDRFSAERLKGVDSTLKIQPAKLEDSAVYLCASIPIPGRTHEQYFGPGTRLTVT.

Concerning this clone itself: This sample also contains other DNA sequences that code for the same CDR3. The CDR3 region is CASSDRSSYNSPLHF. CDR3 bases: TGTGCCAGCAGCGACAGGAGCTCCTATAATTCACCCCTCCACTTT. The chain is built from TRBV6-5 and TRBJ1-6; D possibly corresponds to TRBD1 (6 bases). Per the germline V gene, CDR1 is MNHEY and CDR2 is SVGAGI. V lost 6 bases to trimming and J lost 0 bases, with 9 bases between them. CDR3 size: 15 residues.

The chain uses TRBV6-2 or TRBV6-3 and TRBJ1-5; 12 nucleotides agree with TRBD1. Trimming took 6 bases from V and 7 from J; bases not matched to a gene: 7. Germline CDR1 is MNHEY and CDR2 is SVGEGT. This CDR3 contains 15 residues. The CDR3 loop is CASSSGQGARQPQHF. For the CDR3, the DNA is TGTGCCAGCAGCTCGGGACAGGGGGCACGGCAGCCCCAGCATTTT.

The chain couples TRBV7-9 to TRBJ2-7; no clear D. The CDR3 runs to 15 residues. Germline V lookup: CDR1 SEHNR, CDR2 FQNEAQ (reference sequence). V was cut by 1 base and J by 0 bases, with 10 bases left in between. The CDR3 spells CASSLVGERSYEQYF. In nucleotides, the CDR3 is TGTGCCAGCAGCTTAGTAGGCGAGCGCTCCTACGAGCAGTACTTC.

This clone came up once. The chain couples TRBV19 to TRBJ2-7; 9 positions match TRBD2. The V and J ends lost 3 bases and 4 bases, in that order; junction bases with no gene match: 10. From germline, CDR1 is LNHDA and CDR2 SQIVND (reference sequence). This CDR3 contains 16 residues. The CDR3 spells CASSIPRAGGLYEQYF. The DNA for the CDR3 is TGTGCCAGTAGTATCCCCCGAGCGGGAGGTTTGTACGAGCAGTACTTC.

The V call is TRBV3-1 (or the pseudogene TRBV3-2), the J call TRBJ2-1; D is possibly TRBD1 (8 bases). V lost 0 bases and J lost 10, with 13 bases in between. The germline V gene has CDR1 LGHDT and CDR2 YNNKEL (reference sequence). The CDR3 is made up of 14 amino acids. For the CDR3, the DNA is TGTGCCAGCAGCCAAGATGCGGGGGACAGGGAGCAGTTCTTC. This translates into CASSQDAGDREQFF.

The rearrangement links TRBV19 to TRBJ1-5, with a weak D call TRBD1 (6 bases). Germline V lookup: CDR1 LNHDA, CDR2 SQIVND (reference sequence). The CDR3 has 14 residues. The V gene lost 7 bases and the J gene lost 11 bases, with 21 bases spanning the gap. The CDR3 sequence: CASTQGPRRDAQHF. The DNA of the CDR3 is TGTGCCAGTACCCAGGGGCCGCGAAGGGATGCCCAGCATTTT.

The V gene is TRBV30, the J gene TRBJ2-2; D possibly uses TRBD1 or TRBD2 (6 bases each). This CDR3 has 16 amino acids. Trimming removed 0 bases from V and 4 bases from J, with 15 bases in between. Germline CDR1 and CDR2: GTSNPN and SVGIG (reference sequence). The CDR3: CAWSVSGGAVTGELFF. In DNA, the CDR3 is TGTGCCTGGAGTGTATCCGGGGGCGCAGTCACCGGGGAGCTGTTTTTT.